This T cell receptor (beta chain) was sequenced during a study of CD8 T cells in ankylosing spondylitis (dated by TCRdb to between 2016 and 2019). Study-wide context: The study profiled T cell receptor beta repertoires in healthy donors and ankylosing spondylitis patients to find disease-linked TCR variants. The whole study cohort included about a hundred healthy donors and 25 ankylosing spondylitis patients. Samples of peripheral blood were taken, and for ankylosing spondylitis patients, synovial fluid was collected as well.

This clonotype was seen at least ten times. Its antigen remains unidentified. Base qualities are not provided; no much larger clone lies one nucleotide away. TCRdb lists the instrument as Illumina HiSeq 2500. Quantitative 5'-RACE with molecular barcodes was the method used to prepare the TCR beta libraries. On the authors' methods: A new computational method based on a probabilistic model of VDJ rearrangement was used to identify disease-linked TCR variants. TCRdb applied fastp at Q25 and MiXCR to the public reads, then kept only in-frame beta chains. Identical CDR3 protein sequences are pooled into one entry, listed with their most common genes and DNA. The V and J calls and clone size are TCRdb's, not the authors'. The sample table records around 490,000 distinct CDR3 sequences; about 5.4% of these occur just once. The top ten clonotypes cover approximately 4% of the sample. The investigation overall reported the following: In peripheral blood, the disease-linked clones were found at relatively low frequencies and had a CD8+ phenotype. A TCR beta motif of several highly homologous amino acid variants appeared characteristic of blood from ankylosing spondylitis patients. Some motif variants were previously reported in synovial fluid and blood of reactive arthritis patients, suggesting common disease-initiation mechanisms. The disease-linked clones were reported to be significantly enriched in matched synovial fluid samples from ankylosing spondylitis patients.

The clonotype originates from a male donor with ankylosing spondylitis. The source material was blood, either unsorted or a sorted T cell fraction (not recorded which).

The bases read TGTGCCAGCAGTTTATCCTGGGTTACTGAAGCTTTCTTT. The resulting protein is CASSLSWVTEAFF. The rearrangement combines TRBV27 with TRBJ1-1; the D gene lacks a confident call. V and J are truncated by 0 bases and 5 bases respectively, leaving an intervening sequence of 7 bases. Including the terminal cysteine and phenylalanine, the CDR3 comprises 13 residues. Only CDR3 DNA remains: 39 bases, in frame from the first base. The germline V gene (reference sequence) provides CDR1 MNHEY and CDR2 SMNVEV.